The next 24 T cell receptor beta chains were all read from a single sample in a study of T-cell memory formation after mild COVID-19 (dated by TCRdb to the early 2020s). Libraries were built with 5' RACE. TCRdb shows the sequencer as Illumina NovaSeq 6000. TCRdb applied fastp at Q25 and MiXCR to the public reads, then kept only in-frame beta chains. Each CDR3 protein appears once, grouped with its most common genes and DNA. Present in this sample are 200,000 or so distinct CDR3 sequences, roughly 18% of which were seen just once. 2.4% of the sample rests with the top ten. Material for sequencing was PBMCs or a T cell subset sorted from them (not recorded which). These receptors originate from an adult woman who had mild COVID-19 (a few samples of this study predate the infection). The sample titles of this study are shuffled in the database, so cell type and time point are left out; the donor was told from shared clones.

CDR3 nucleotide sequence: TGCGCCAGCAGCCCCCCGGACAGGGTGAATGGCTACACCTTC. Protein sequence: CASSPPDRVNGYTF. The rearrangement joins TRBV5-1 to TRBJ1-2, with TRBD1 identical over 8 bases. The CDR3 is 14 amino acids. Germline CDR1 reads SGHRS; CDR2 reads YFSETQ. V gave up 4 bases and J gave up 6 bases; unmatched junction bases: 8.

This clonotype was seen more than once but under ten times. A much larger clone differs by one base, so this may be a read error. The genes are TRBV12-3 or TRBV12-4 and TRBJ1-2, with D perhaps TRBD1 (5 bases). There are 16 residues in the CDR3. The CDR3: CASSLWQDTPSSGCTF. In DNA form, the CDR3 reads TGTGCCAGCAGTTTATGGCAGGACACCCCAAGTAGTGGCTGCACCTTC.

The chain recombines TRBV3-1 with TRBJ2-5; D is perhaps TRBD2 (6 bases). Trimming cost V 1 base and J 10 bases, with 13 bases left between them. CDR3 length: 13 amino acids. Germline assignment: CDR1 LGHDT and CDR2 YNNKEL (reference sequence). CDR3 coding DNA: TGTGCCAGCAGCCAAGCGATTGGGGGGAACCAGTACTTC. It specifies CASSQAIGGNQYF.

At least ten counts were recorded for this clonotype. The V gene is TRBV7-2, the J gene TRBJ1-1; no definite D call. Germline V gives CDR1 SGHTA, CDR2 FQGNSA. With 1 base removed from V and 6 bases from J, the gap between germline ends came to 15 bases. The CDR3 covers 15 residues. CDR3 sequence reads: CASSLEVVGIAEAFF. The DNA of the CDR3 is TGTGCCAGCAGCTTAGAAGTGGTTGGGATCGCTGAAGCTTTCTTT.

This clonotype has just a few counts. The chain links TRBV10-3 to TRBJ2-5; D perhaps matches TRBD1 (5 bases). V was shortened by 4 bases and J by 1 base, with 7 bases between the two germline ends. This CDR3 has 13 amino acids. The V gene's germline CDR1 is ENHRY and CDR2 SYGVKD. The CDR3 loop reads CAISGQIQETQYF. The CDR3 nucleotides are TGTGCCATCAGTGGACAGATCCAAGAGACCCAGTACTTC.

The sample holds a few counts of this clonotype. The chain joins TRBV7-2 to TRBJ2-1; tentatively, D is TRBD2 (5 bases). CDR1 is SGHTA and CDR2 is FQGNSA in the germline V gene. The CDR3 has 13 amino acids. V was cut by 5 bases and J by 5 bases, with 10 bases left in between. CDR3 in DNA: TGTGCCAGCAGCCCAAGCGGTCACAATGAGCAGTTCTTC. This encodes CASSPSGHNEQFF.

With respect to this clonotype: Compared with germline, one end of the junction differs, possibly owing to a read error. This sequence joins TRBV12-3 or TRBV12-4 and TRBJ2-2, with D perhaps given as TRBD1 or TRBD2 (5 bases each). CDR3 size: 13 residues. CDR3 DNA: TGTGCCAGCAGTCGACAGAACACCGGGGAGCTGTATTTT. It translates to CASSRQNTGELYF.

V is TRBV7-9 and J is TRBJ2-3; no clear D. The CDR3 is 12 amino acids. Trimming left V 5 bases short and J 14 bases short, with 17 bases between. CDR1 is SEHNR and CDR2 is FQNEAQ in the germline V gene (reference sequence). The CDR3 sequence is CASSLVESSRYF. In DNA form, the CDR3 reads TGTGCCAGCAGCCTTGTCGAGTCGAGTCGGTATTTT. Using reference TRBV7-9 and TRBJ2-3 for the parts outside the CDR3, the full variable domain is DTGVSQNPRHKITKRGQNVTFRCDPISEHNRLYWYRQTLGQGPEFLTYFQNEAQLEKSRLLSDRFSAERPKGSFSTLEIQRTEQGDSAMYLCASSLVESSRYFGPGTRLTVL.

This clonotype was counted many times. The chain recombines TRBV20-1 with TRBJ2-7, with 7 bases fitting TRBD1. CDR3 length: 14 amino acids. V shed 1 base, J shed 2 bases, and the junction held 5 bases outside the gene matches. In germline, CDR1 is DFQATT, CDR2 SNEGSKA (reference sequence). DNA for the CDR3: TGCAGTGCTAGAGTCGGGACAGCCCCCTACGAGCAGTACTTC. Protein: CSARVGTAPYEQYF.

V and J are TRBV5-1 and TRBJ2-7, with TRBD2 identical over 8 bases. This CDR3 is built from 18 residues. The germline CDR1 and CDR2 sequences are SGHRS and YFSETQ. Losses at the gene ends were 4 bases for V and 2 bases for J; bases not matched to a gene: 17. This CDR3 reads CASSPGRVVAGTTYEQYF. The CDR3 DNA sequence: TGCGCCAGCAGCCCGGGTAGGGTAGTAGCGGGGACTACCTACGAGCAGTACTTC.

The V gene is TRBV7-9, the J gene TRBJ1-2, with a weak D call TRBD1 (6 bases). CDR1 SEHNR and CDR2 FQNEAQ come from the germline V gene (reference sequence). Trimming took 6 bases from V and 5 from J, leaving 16 bases between them. This CDR3 comprises 14 residues. CDR3 loop: CASSRTLGGYGYTF. The CDR3 region has the DNA TGTGCCAGCAGTCGAACCTTAGGGGGTTATGGCTACACCTTC.

Ten or more counts support this clonotype. This chain joins TRBV12-3 or TRBV12-4 and TRBJ2-7; no definite D call. The germline V and J ends were trimmed by 2 bases and 0 bases, with 8 bases remaining between them. The CDR3 totals 14 residues. For the CDR3, the DNA is TGTGCCAGCAGTTTACAAAGGAGCTCCTACGAGCAGTACTTC. Residues: CASSLQRSSYEQYF.

The chain employs TRBV5-1 and TRBJ2-2; D is uncertain. Per the germline V gene, CDR1 is SGHRS and CDR2 is YFSETQ. V was trimmed by 6 bases and J by 7 bases, leaving 7 bases between them. The CDR3 sequence is 11 residues long. This chain's CDR3 is CASKGNGELFF. The CDR3 DNA is TGCGCCAGCAAAGGAAACGGGGAGCTGTTTTTT.

This clonotype has more than one count but fewer than ten. CDR3 in amino acids: CSVAIGGETQYF. Here the CDR3 DNA reads TGCAGCGTTGCTATTGGGGGAGAGACCCAGTACTTC. This sequence joins TRBV29-1 and TRBJ2-5; D tentatively fits TRBD1 or TRBD2 (5 bases each). CDR3 length: 12 amino acids. The germline V gene has CDR1 SQVTM and CDR2 ANQGSEA. V shed 4 bases and J shed 4 bases, with 10 bases lying between them.

This rearrangement joins TRBV27 to TRBJ1-1; D is unresolved. Trimming removed 0 bases at V and 4 bases at J, with 9 bases between. The CDR3 has 14 amino acids. Germline V CDR1 and CDR2: MNHEY, SMNVEV (reference sequence). The CDR3 here is CASSLSYSITEAFF. CDR3 bases: TGTGCCAGCAGTTTATCCTACAGTATCACTGAAGCTTTCTTT.

There are a few counts of this clonotype. The V gene is TRBV24-1, the J gene TRBJ2-5; no firm D call. Per germline, CDR1 KGHDR and CDR2 SFDVKD. CDR3 length: 15 residues. Trimming stripped 9 bases from V and 2 bases from J, with 18 bases between. CDR3 sequence: CATVRDTQVQETQYF. For the CDR3, the DNA is TGTGCCACCGTCCGCGACACCCAGGTTCAAGAGACCCAGTACTTC.

V and J are TRBV7-9 and TRBJ2-3, with 13 nucleotides matching TRBD2. The CDR3 sequence is 16 residues long. CDR1 is SEHNR and CDR2 is FQNEAQ in the germline V gene (reference sequence). The V and J ends lost 2 bases and 1 base, in that order; junction bases with no gene match: 0. For the CDR3, the DNA is TGTGCCAGCAGCTTAACTAGCGGGAGGGGCACAGATACGCAGTATTTT. It yields the protein CASSLTSGRGTDTQYF.

In its sample, this clonotype was seen a few times. J is TRBJ2-2 and V is TRBV7-2; TRBD2 is a possible D gene (5 bases). Germline loops: CDR1 SGHTA, CDR2 FQGNSA. Between the trimmed V and J ends, which lost 4 bases and 5 bases, there was a span of 11 bases. There are 14 residues in the CDR3. CDR3: CASSSDPGTGELFF. CDR3 nucleotide sequence: TGTGCCAGCAGCTCGGACCCGGGGACCGGGGAGCTGTTTTTT. Based on the CDR3 plus reference TRBV7-2 and TRBJ2-2, the full variable domain is GAGVSQSPSNKVTEKGKDVELRCDPISGHTALYWYRQSLGQGLEFLIYFQGNSAPDKSGLPSDRFSAERTGGSVSTLTIQRTQQEDSAVYLCASSSDPGTGELFFGEGSRLTVL.

The rearrangement links TRBV12-3 or TRBV12-4 to TRBJ1-3, with a possible D match to TRBD1 (6 bases). The length of the CDR3 is 15 residues. Trimming took off 6 bases at V and 0 bases at J, with 12 bases between the two ends. The DNA for the CDR3 is TGTGCCAGCAGATTAACAGGGATCTCTGGAAACACCATATATTTT. This gives the protein CASRLTGISGNTIYF.

The table lists this clonotype with a few counts. The rearrangement uses TRBV11-2 and TRBJ2-7, with TRBD2 identical over 10 bases. CDR3 length: 15 amino acids. V trimming: 1 base; J trimming: 3 bases; junction bases outside the gene matches: 3. Germline CDR1 and CDR2: SGHAT and FQNNGV. CDR3 amino acids: CASSLGASGSYEQYF. CDR3 sequence (DNA): TGTGCCAGCAGCTTAGGGGCTAGCGGGAGCTACGAGCAGTACTTC.

V and J are TRBV30 and TRBJ2-3; 8 bases align to TRBD2. The CDR3 consists of 14 residues. The V gene end was trimmed by 4 bases and the J gene end by 0 bases; junction bases not matched to a gene: 3. The V gene's germline CDR1 is GTSNPN and CDR2 SVGIG (reference sequence). The CDR3: CAWTRGVSTDTQYF. DNA for the CDR3: TGTGCCTGGACGCGGGGGGTTAGCACAGATACGCAGTATTTT.

The J gene is TRBJ1-6, the V gene TRBV5-6; D is undetermined. The CDR3 is 16 residues long. Germline assignment: CDR1 SGHDT and CDR2 YYEEEE. V lost 0 bases, J lost 7 bases, and 14 bases lay in between. In DNA, the CDR3 is TGTGCCAGCAGCTTGGAGGCAGGTCGGGCCAATTCACCCCTCCACTTT. It encodes CASSLEAGRANSPLHF.

V usage is TRBV6-1 and J usage is TRBJ1-1, with D tentatively TRBD1 (5 bases). The V end was cut by 7 bases, the J end by 2 bases, with 20 bases between. Per germline, CDR1 MNHNS and CDR2 SASEGT. The CDR3 extends over 16 amino acids. The CDR3 is CASTRDSNLVNTEAFF. For the CDR3, the DNA is TGTGCCAGCACCCGGGACTCCAACCTTGTAAACACTGAAGCTTTCTTT.

This clonotype was seen only a few times. The rearrangement joins TRBV5-1 to TRBJ2-7; 9 bases match TRBD1. V lost 2 bases, J lost 1 base, and 4 bases stayed unmatched. Looked up from germline, CDR1 is SGHRS and CDR2 is YFSETQ. The CDR3 consists of 15 residues. In DNA form, the CDR3 reads TGCGCCAGCAGCTTACCGGGACAGGGATCCTACGAGCAGTACTTC. Protein product: CASSLPGQGSYEQYF. Full variable domain (outside the CDR3, taken from reference TRBV5-1 and TRBJ2-7): KAGVTQTPRYLIKTRGQQVTLSCSPISGHRSVSWYQQTPGQGLQFLFEYFSETQRNKGNFPGRFSGRQFSNSRSEMNVSTLELGDSALYLCASSLPGQGSYEQYFGPGTRLTVT.